The next 30 T cell receptor beta chains were all read from a single sample in a study of human T cells and chemical hapten exposure. One entry per CDR3 protein results from TCRdb running MiXCR on the RACE reads. The repertoire holds around 200,000 distinct CDR3 sequences, with around 23% as singletons. This sample's time point: patch test 3, about 24 weeks after DPC sensitization. Described treatment: therapeutic diphenylcyclopropenone sensitization with weekly scalp DPC. Material: whole blood, obtained in connection with sensitization to the hapten diphenylcyclopropenone (DPC). The receptors derive from a woman aged 40 to 55 with alopecia areata. Some clones in this sample may be carry-over from other donors' samples.

The V and J genes are TRBV12-3 or TRBV12-4 and TRBJ2-1; maybe TRBD2 (6 bases). Trimming stripped 4 bases from V and 0 bases from J, with 16 bases between. The CDR3 runs to 17 residues. The DNA for the CDR3 is TGTGCCAGCAGTTCCCAAGTTGGGCGGGACTCCTACAATGAGCAGTTCTTC. As protein: CASSSQVGRDSYNEQFF.

The rearrangement joins TRBV5-1 to TRBJ2-5; the D call may be TRBD1 or TRBD2 (5 bases each). Germline V lookup: CDR1 SGHRS, CDR2 YFSETQ. The CDR3 runs to 14 residues. The V end was cut by 3 bases, the J end by 5 bases, with 14 bases between. The CDR3 sequence: CASSSGPTLETQYF. The CDR3 nucleotides are TGCGCCAGCAGCTCGGGACCTACCCTGGAGACCCAGTACTTC.

In the case of this clonotype: The germline gene is not matched at one end of the junction; a read error may be the cause. The V call is TRBV12-3 or TRBV12-4, the J call TRBJ2-5; maybe TRBD1 (6 bases). The CDR3 runs to 11 residues. CDR3 sequence (DNA): TGTGTCAGCAGTCAACAGGGCCCCCAGTACTTC. Its protein product is CVSSQQGPQYF.

This clonotype was counted only a few times. The chain combines TRBV2 with TRBJ2-2, with D unclear. The germline gives CDR1 SNHLY, CDR2 FYNNEI. This CDR3 has 19 amino acids. Trimming pared 3 bases from V and 5 bases from J, leaving 25 bases between. The DNA of the CDR3 is TGTGCCAGCAGTGATAGTCGGAGAGTCCAAAGATCTAGAACCGGGGAGCTGTTTTTT. This codes for CASSDSRRVQRSRTGELFF.

The genes are TRBV4-1 and TRBJ2-7, with 9 bases matching TRBD2. Germline-derived CDR1 and CDR2 are MGHRA and YSYEKL. The CDR3 length is 15 residues. J gave up 6 bases and V 0 bases, and 6 bases lay outside the gene matches. In nucleotides, the CDR3 is TGCGCCAGCAGCCAAGAGTGGCGGGAGGGCCTCGAGCAGTACTTC. It translates to CASSQEWREGLEQYF.

J is TRBJ2-7 and V is TRBV12-3 or TRBV12-4; tentative D call: TRBD2 (6 bases). The CDR3 has 13 amino acids. V was trimmed by 3 bases and J by 3 bases, leaving 9 bases between them. The CDR3 nucleotides read TGTGCCAGCAGTTTCGGGACTTACTACGAGCAGTACTTC. Its protein is CASSFGTYYEQYF.

A few counts support this clonotype. The J gene is TRBJ1-6, the V gene TRBV7-2, with D tentatively TRBD1 (5 bases). V lost 0 bases and J 7 bases, leaving 13 bases between the germline ends. CDR3 length: 16 residues. Germline V gene data show CDR1 as SGHTA and CDR2 as FQGNSA. The CDR3 DNA follows: TGTGCCAGCAGCTTAGCGGGGCAGGGTACCAATTCACCCCTCCACTTT. Translating gives CASSLAGQGTNSPLHF.

This clonotype showed up just a few times. The chain combines TRBV28 with TRBJ2-7, with a weak D call TRBD2 (6 bases). Trimming stripped 5 bases from V and 5 bases from J, with 19 bases between. This CDR3 is 15 amino acids long. CDR1 is MDHEN and CDR2 is SYDVKM in the germline V gene. The DNA of the CDR3 is TGTGCCAGCAGTCCCCCCGGGACTCGCGACAACGAGCAGTACTTC. Encoded protein: CASSPPGTRDNEQYF.

The V and J genes are TRBV6-5 and TRBJ1-6; no clear D. CDR1 and CDR2 (germline): MNHEY, SVGAGI. The V end lost 5 bases, the J end lost 7 bases, and 21 bases lay between the germline ends. This CDR3 has 17 residues. The CDR3: CASSPLGGDGVNSPLHF. The CDR3 bases are TGTGCCAGCAGTCCTCTAGGCGGGGATGGAGTCAATTCACCCCTCCACTTT.

This chain links TRBV12-3 or TRBV12-4 with TRBJ2-5; 8 bases are a match to TRBD1. This CDR3 contains 13 residues. J lost 4 bases, V lost 6 bases, and 4 bases had no gene match. The CDR3, as DNA: TGTGCCAGCAGCAACGACAGGGGAGAGACCCAGTACTTC. Translating it yields CASSNDRGETQYF.

The V call is TRBV5-1, the J call TRBJ2-1, with 7 bases lining up with TRBD2. The CDR3 consists of 18 residues. Germline V gene sequence: CDR1 SGHRS, CDR2 YFSETQ. Trimming removed 4 bases from V and 3 bases from J; junction bases left unmatched: 16. The CDR3 sequence: CASSPRLRGSSGYNEQFF. Written as DNA, the CDR3 is TGCGCCAGCAGCCCCCGACTCCGGGGGTCTAGCGGCTACAATGAGCAGTTCTTC.

The chain joins TRBV20-1 to TRBJ1-1; D unresolved. CDR1 and CDR2 from the germline V gene are DFQATT and SNEGSKA (reference sequence). The CDR3 extends over 15 amino acids. Trimming removed 3 bases at V and 0 bases at J, with 14 bases between. The chain's CDR3 is CSASPTSSLNTEAFF. The DNA of the CDR3 is TGCAGTGCTAGTCCCACGAGCAGTCTGAACACTGAAGCTTTCTTT.

A few counts support this clonotype. The chain recombines TRBV7-2 with TRBJ2-1; 9 bases are a match to TRBD2. The CDR3 is 16 amino acids. V dropped 1 base and J dropped 0; count of bases not matched to a gene: 1. The germline gives CDR1 SGHTA, CDR2 FQGNSA. CDR3 bases: TGTGCCAGCAGCTTAGGCGGGAGGGCCTCCTACAATGAGCAGTTCTTC. This codes for CASSLGGRASYNEQFF.

This chain uses TRBV29-1 with TRBJ2-2; D uncertain. Trimming took off 5 bases at V and 4 bases at J, with 5 bases between the two ends. Germline V gene sequence: CDR1 SQVTM, CDR2 ANQGSEA. The length of the CDR3 is 11 residues. The CDR3 DNA is TGCAGCGTTAAGGGCACCGGGGAGCTGTTTTTT. Amino acid sequence: CSVKGTGELFF.

The chain combines TRBV5-4 with TRBJ2-7; possibly TRBD1 for D (5 bases). Germline CDR1 and CDR2: SGHNT and YYREEE (reference sequence). The CDR3 is made up of 16 amino acids. V was cut by 4 bases and J by 2 bases, with 19 bases left in between. The CDR3 sequence: CASSMKLQAYPYEQYF. The DNA for the CDR3 is TGTGCCAGCAGCATGAAATTACAGGCTTATCCCTACGAGCAGTACTTC.

The table lists this clonotype with a few counts. The chain is built from TRBV6-2 or TRBV6-3 and TRBJ2-3, with TRBD2 as a possible D gene (6 bases). From germline, CDR1 is MNHEY and CDR2 SVGEGT. Between the trimmed V and J ends, which lost 6 bases and 5 bases, there was a span of 18 bases. The CDR3 is made up of 15 amino acids. For the CDR3, the DNA is TGTGCCAGCAGACTTCCCGCGGGGCCGGGAGATACGCAGTATTTT. This encodes CASRLPAGPGDTQYF.

This clonotype was seen a few times. The chain combines TRBV28 with TRBJ2-3; D is uncertain. The V end was cut by 5 bases, the J end by 4 bases, with 7 bases between. The CDR3 has 12 amino acids. Per the germline V gene, CDR1 is MDHEN and CDR2 is SYDVKM. The CDR3 reads CASSPVADTQYF. The CDR3 region has the DNA TGTGCCAGCAGTCCCGTTGCAGATACGCAGTATTTT.

The J gene is TRBJ2-1, the V gene TRBV25-1; D is possibly TRBD1 (6 bases). Germline-derived CDR1 and CDR2 are MGHDK and SYGVNS. The CDR3 extends over 14 amino acids. Between the trimmed V and J ends, which lost 1 base and 2 bases, there was a span of 6 bases. Here the CDR3 reads CASSEWDTYNEQFF. The CDR3 DNA sequence: TGTGCCAGCAGTGAATGGGACACCTACAATGAGCAGTTCTTC.

The chain employs TRBV2 and TRBJ2-7; D unresolved. Germline CDR1 SNHLY, CDR2 FYNNEI. V was cut by 7 bases and J by 5 bases, with 9 bases left in between. The CDR3 is made up of 11 amino acids. CDR3 in DNA: TGTGCCAGCAAAGGGTTAGACGAGCAGTACTTC. This gives the protein CASKGLDEQYF.

V is TRBV11-2 and J is TRBJ2-3; no clear D gene. Trimming removed 4 bases at V and 4 bases at J, with 6 bases between. This CDR3 comprises 12 residues. Germline V gene data show CDR1 as SGHAT and CDR2 as FQNNGV. CDR3: CASSYLADTQYF. In DNA, the CDR3 is TGTGCCAGCAGCTATTTGGCAGATACGCAGTATTTT.

The CDR3 loop is CASSLVRLAGPQETQYF. The DNA for the CDR3 is TGTGCCAGCAGCTTAGTCCGGCTAGCGGGGCCCCAAGAGACCCAGTACTTC. The chain recombines TRBV7-9 with TRBJ2-5; TRBD2 matches at 9 bases. This CDR3 is built from 17 residues. CDR1 SEHNR and CDR2 FQNEAQ come from the germline V gene (reference sequence). The V segment lost 1 base and the J segment 1 base; nucleotides outside the gene matches: 7. The full variable domain, completed using reference TRBV7-9 and TRBJ2-5, is DTGVSQNPRHKITKRGQNVTFRCDPISEHNRLYWYRQTLGQGPEFLTYFQNEAQLEKSRLLSDRFSAERPKGSFSTLEIQRTEQGDSAMYLCASSLVRLAGPQETQYFGPGTRLLVL.

Only a few counts were recorded for this clonotype. J is TRBJ2-1 and V is TRBV29-1; D tentatively reads TRBD1 or TRBD2 (6 bases each). CDR3 length: 12 residues. Germline V gene sequence: CDR1 SQVTM, CDR2 ANQGSEA. With 3 bases removed from V and 6 bases from J, the gap between germline ends came to 9 bases. CDR3: CSVDKGGNEQFF. The CDR3 bases are TGCAGCGTTGATAAGGGGGGCAATGAGCAGTTCTTC.

This clonotype appeared many times. V is TRBV10-3 and J is TRBJ2-7; D is possibly TRBD1 (9 bases). Germline CDR1 reads ENHRY; CDR2 reads SYGVKD. This CDR3 is 15 amino acids long. Trimming pared 11 bases from V and 3 bases from J, leaving 23 bases between. The DNA of the CDR3 is TGTGCCCTTCGGGAGGGACAGGGAGGAATCTACGAGCAGTACTTC. Its protein is CALREGQGGIYEQYF.

This clonotype has only a few counts. The chain is built from TRBV5-6 and TRBJ2-7, with a possible D match to TRBD1 (6 bases). The CDR3 covers 14 residues. Between the trimmed V and J ends, which lost 3 bases and 3 bases, there was a span of 13 bases. Germline CDR1 is SGHDT and CDR2 is YYEEEE. CDR3 nucleotide sequence: TGTGCCAGCAGCTACGTAGGACAGCACTACGAGCAGTACTTC. Translation: CASSYVGQHYEQYF.

The J gene is TRBJ2-7, the V gene TRBV4-3; D might be TRBD2 (5 bases). This CDR3 region has 13 residues. Germline lookup yields CDR1 LGHNA and CDR2 YSLEER. V dropped 0 bases and J dropped 5 bases, with 8 bases sitting between them. This chain's CDR3 is CASSQDRRDEQYF. CDR3 DNA: TGCGCCAGCAGCCAAGATCGGCGGGACGAGCAGTACTTC.

This clonotype was seen at least ten times. This chain joins TRBV7-9 and TRBJ1-2; D uncertain. Germline V gene lookup returns CDR1 SEHNR and CDR2 FQNEAQ (reference sequence). Between the trimmed V and J ends, which lost 1 base and 5 bases, there was a span of 8 bases. The CDR3 consists of 13 residues. The CDR3 DNA reads as TGTGCCAGCAGCTTAGATATGTGGTATGGCTACACCTTC. Amino acids: CASSLDMWYGYTF.

This chain links TRBV10-3 with TRBJ2-1; 9 bases line up with TRBD2. The length of the CDR3 is 16 residues. V shed 0 bases and J 4 bases; nucleotides not matched to a gene: 4. Germline V gene lookup returns CDR1 ENHRY and CDR2 SYGVKD. This chain's CDR3 is CAISESTSGRYNEQFF. The CDR3 DNA follows: TGTGCCATCAGTGAGTCCACTAGCGGGCGGTACAATGAGCAGTTCTTC.

This clonotype came up a few times. J is TRBJ2-7 and V is TRBV20-1; unclear D gene. V dropped 3 bases and J dropped 6 bases, with 9 bases sitting between them. Per germline, CDR1 DFQATT and CDR2 SNEGSKA (reference sequence). The CDR3 extends over 11 amino acids. The CDR3 nucleotides are TGCAGTGCTAGGGCGTCTGGCGAGCAGTACTTC. Its protein is CSARASGEQYF.

This clonotype showed up just a few times. The V call is TRBV30, the J call TRBJ2-1; D is ambiguous. The V end was cut by 4 bases, the J end by 0 bases, with 4 bases between. The CDR3 has 12 residues. CDR1 and CDR2 (germline): GTSNPN, SVGIG (reference sequence). CDR3 nucleotides: TGTGCCTGGACTAGCTCCTACAATGAGCAGTTCTTC. This sequence encodes CAWTSSYNEQFF.

The J gene is TRBJ2-7, the V gene TRBV7-2; the D gene is possibly TRBD1 (6 bases). The V end lost 5 bases, the J end lost 2 bases, and 13 bases lay between the germline ends. This CDR3 region has 14 residues. Germline V lookup: CDR1 SGHTA, CDR2 FQGNSA. DNA for the CDR3: TGTGCCAGCAGCATCCCGGGACACCCCTACGAGCAGTACTTC. Translating it yields CASSIPGHPYEQYF.